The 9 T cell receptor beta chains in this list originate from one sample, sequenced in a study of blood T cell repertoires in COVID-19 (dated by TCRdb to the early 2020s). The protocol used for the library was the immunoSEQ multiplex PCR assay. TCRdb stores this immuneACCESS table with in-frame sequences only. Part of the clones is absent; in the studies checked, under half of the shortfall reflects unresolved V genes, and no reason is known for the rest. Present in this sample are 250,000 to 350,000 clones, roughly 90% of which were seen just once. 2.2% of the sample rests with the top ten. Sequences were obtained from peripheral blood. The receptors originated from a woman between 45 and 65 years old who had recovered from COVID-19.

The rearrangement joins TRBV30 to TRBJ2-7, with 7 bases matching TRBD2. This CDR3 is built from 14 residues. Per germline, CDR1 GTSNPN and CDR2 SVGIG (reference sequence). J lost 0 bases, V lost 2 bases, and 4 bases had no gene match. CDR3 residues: CAWSRGVSSYEQYF. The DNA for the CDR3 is TGTGCCTGGAGTCGGGGGGTCAGCTCCTACGAGCAGTACTTC.

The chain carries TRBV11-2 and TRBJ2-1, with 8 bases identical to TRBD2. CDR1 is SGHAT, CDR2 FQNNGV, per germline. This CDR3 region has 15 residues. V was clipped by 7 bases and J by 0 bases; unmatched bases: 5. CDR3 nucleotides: TGTGCCAGCATGGGGCTAGCGGGCTCCTACAATGAGCAGTTCTTC. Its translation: CASMGLAGSYNEQFF.

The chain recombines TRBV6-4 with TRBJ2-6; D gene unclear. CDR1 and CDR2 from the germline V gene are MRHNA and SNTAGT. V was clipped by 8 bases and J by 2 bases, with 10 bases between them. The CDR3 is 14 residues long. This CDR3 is CASSTQAGANVLTF. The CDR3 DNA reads TGTGCCAGCTCTACGCAAGCTGGGGCCAACGTCCTGACTTTC.

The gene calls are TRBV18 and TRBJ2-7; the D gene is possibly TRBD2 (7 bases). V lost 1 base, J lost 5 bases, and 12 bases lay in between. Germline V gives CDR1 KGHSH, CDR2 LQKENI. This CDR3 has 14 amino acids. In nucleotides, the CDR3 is TGTGCCAGCTCACCACTCCCGGGGGGCGACGAGCAGTACTTC. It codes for CASSPLPGGDEQYF.

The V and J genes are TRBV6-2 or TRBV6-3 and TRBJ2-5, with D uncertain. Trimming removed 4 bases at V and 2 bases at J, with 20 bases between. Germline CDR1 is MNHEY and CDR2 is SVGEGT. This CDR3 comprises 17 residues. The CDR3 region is CASSSRWLQRRQETQYF. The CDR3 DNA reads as TGTGCCAGCAGTTCTAGGTGGCTACAACGTCGGCAAGAGACCCAGTACTTC.

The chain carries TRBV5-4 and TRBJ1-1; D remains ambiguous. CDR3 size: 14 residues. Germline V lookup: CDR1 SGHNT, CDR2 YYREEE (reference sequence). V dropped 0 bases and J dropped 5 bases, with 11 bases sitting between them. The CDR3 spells CASSLVTGKTEAFF. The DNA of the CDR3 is TGTGCCAGCAGCTTGGTGACGGGGAAGACTGAAGCTTTCTTT. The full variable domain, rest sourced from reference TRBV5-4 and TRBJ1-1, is ETGVTQSPTHLIKTRGQQVTLRCSSQSGHNTVSWYQQALGQGPQFIFQYYREEENGRGNFPPRFSGLQFPNYSSELNVNALELDDSALYLCASSLVTGKTEAFFGQGTRLTVV.

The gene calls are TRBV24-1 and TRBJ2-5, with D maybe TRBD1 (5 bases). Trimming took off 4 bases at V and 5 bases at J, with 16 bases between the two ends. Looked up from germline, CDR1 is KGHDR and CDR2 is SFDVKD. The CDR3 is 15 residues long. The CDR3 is CATSEVGQGSETQYF. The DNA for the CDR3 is TGTGCCACCAGTGAAGTTGGGCAGGGAAGTGAGACCCAGTACTTC.

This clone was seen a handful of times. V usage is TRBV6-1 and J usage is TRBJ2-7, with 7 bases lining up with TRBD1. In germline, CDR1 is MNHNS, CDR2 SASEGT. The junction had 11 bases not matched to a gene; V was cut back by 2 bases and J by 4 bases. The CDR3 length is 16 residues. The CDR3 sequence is CASSENHPGGQYEQYF. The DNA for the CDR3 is TGTGCCAGCAGTGAAAATCACCCAGGGGGACAATACGAGCAGTACTTC.

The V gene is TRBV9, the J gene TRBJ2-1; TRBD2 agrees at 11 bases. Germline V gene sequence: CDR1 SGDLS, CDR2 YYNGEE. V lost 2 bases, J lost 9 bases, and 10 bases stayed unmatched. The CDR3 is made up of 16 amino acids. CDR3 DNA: TGTGCCAGCAGCGTGGCTAGCGGGGGGTTCATTGTTGAGCAGTTCTTC. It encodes CASSVASGGFIVEQFF. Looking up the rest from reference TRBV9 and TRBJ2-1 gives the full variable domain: DSGVTQTPKHLITATGQRVTLRCSPRSGDLSVYWYQQSLDQGLQFLIQYYNGEERAKGNILERFSAQQFPDLHSELNLSSLELGDSALYFCASSVASGGFIVEQFFGPGTRLTVL.